The 15 T cell receptor beta chains presented below share a single source sample, sequenced in a study of regulatory T cells in long-lasting Graves disease. The time point: newly diagnosed GD, antithyroid drugs for less than 3 months. The TCR library was made from RNA extracted from PBMCs. Through Arm-PCR of CDR3 regions and iRepertoire HTBI primers, TCR beta libraries were built. MiXCR, run by TCRdb on the multiplex PCR reads, gives a single entry per CDR3 protein. The sample holds 420,000 or so distinct CDR3 sequences, about 16% seen once. These data also featured in a second study, about T cells in Graves' hyperthyroidism and ophthalmopathy.

This sample comprised peripheral blood mononuclear cells (PBMCs), obtained at new diagnosis, from a patient treated with antithyroid drugs. All receptors come from a woman between 18 and 30 years old with Graves disease.

The chain links TRBV2 to TRBJ1-5; possibly TRBD1 for D (5 bases). With 4 bases removed from V and 1 base from J, the gap between germline ends came to 11 bases. The CDR3 is 15 residues long. The V gene's germline CDR1 is SNHLY and CDR2 FYNNEI. For the CDR3, the DNA is TGTGCCAGCAGTGCTGGGTGGGGGAGCAATCAGCCCCAGCATTTT. Encoded protein: CASSAGWGSNQPQHF.

This clonotype has at least ten counts. The chain is built from TRBV27 and TRBJ2-7; weak D call: TRBD1 (6 bases). The CDR3 consists of 13 residues. Germline CDR1 is MNHEY and CDR2 is SMNVEV (reference sequence). With 6 bases removed from V and 3 bases from J, the gap between germline ends came to 12 bases. CDR3 amino acids: CASSYRERYEQYF. CDR3 DNA sequence: TGTGCCAGCAGCTACAGGGAACGCTACGAGCAGTACTTC.

This chain joins TRBV28 and TRBJ2-4; 9 bases are shared with TRBD2. The CDR3 loop spans 15 amino acids. Germline-derived CDR1 and CDR2 are MDHEN and SYDVKM. J lost 0 bases, V lost 6 bases, and 3 bases had no gene match. The CDR3 loop reads CASSPSGIAKNIQYF. The DNA for the CDR3 is TGTGCCAGCAGCCCTAGCGGGATAGCCAAAAACATTCAGTACTTC.

The chain carries TRBV6-5 and TRBJ2-2; 7 bases agree with TRBD1. V dropped 2 bases and J dropped 3; count of bases not matched to a gene: 6. Germline values: CDR1 MNHEY, CDR2 SVGAGI. This CDR3 comprises 16 residues. The CDR3 sequence: CASSYIGGGDTGELFF. In DNA form, the CDR3 reads TGTGCCAGCAGTTACATAGGGGGCGGCGACACCGGGGAGCTGTTTTTT.

To note about this clonotype: Given a much more abundant clone one base away, this may be a read error. The chain links TRBV11-2 to TRBJ2-7, with 8 bases lining up with TRBD1. The CDR3 runs to 16 residues. The germline CDR1 and CDR2 sequences are SGHAT and FQNNGV. The CDR3 region is CACSLGVRDRSYEQYF. The DNA of the CDR3 is TGTGCCTGCAGCTTAGGGGTCCGGGACAGGTCTTACGAGCAGTACTTC.

The chain joins TRBV27 to TRBJ2-7, with TRBD1 as a possible D gene (5 bases). This CDR3 is built from 12 residues. With 6 bases removed from V and 6 bases from J, the gap between germline ends came to 12 bases. Germline V gene data show CDR1 as MNHEY and CDR2 as SMNVEV (reference sequence). For the CDR3, the DNA is TGTGCCAGCAGAGTACAGGCAGGCGAGCAGTACTTC. It codes for CASRVQAGEQYF.

Concerning this clonotype: A read error may be the cause here, since a much bigger clone is one base away. The CDR3 coding sequence is TGTGTCAGCAGTTTCCCCAACTCCTACAATGAGCAGTTCTTC. Protein product: CVSSFPNSYNEQFF. The chain links TRBV12-3 or TRBV12-4 to TRBJ2-1; no clear D. This CDR3 has 14 residues.

This clonotype was detected many times. The germline gene is not matched at one end of the junction; a read error may be the cause. V usage is TRBV7-7 and J usage is TRBJ2-3; 8 bases align to TRBD1. Germline V gives CDR1 SSHAT, CDR2 FNYEAQ (reference sequence). This CDR3 has 15 amino acids. CDR3 region: CASSPTGGVTDTQYF. CDR3 DNA: TGTGCTAGCAGCCCTACAGGGGGAGTCACAGATACGCAGTATTTT.

This chain uses TRBV20-1 with TRBJ2-4; D possibly matches TRBD1 or TRBD2 (5 bases each). CDR3 length equals 11 residues. Per germline, CDR1 DFQATT and CDR2 SNEGSKA (reference sequence). Trimming shortened V by 6 bases and J by 8 bases, and 11 bases separated the two germline ends. The CDR3 DNA is TGCAGTGCCGGGGCGTCCGACATTCAGTACTTC. Translating gives CSAGASDIQYF.

The chain is built from TRBV3-1 and TRBJ1-5; D uncertain. Germline V gene sequence: CDR1 LGHDT, CDR2 YNNKEL (reference sequence). The V end lost 4 bases, the J end lost 0 bases, and 10 bases lay between the germline ends. The CDR3 is 15 residues long. The CDR3 coding sequence is TGTGCCAGCAGCCCGACCATTTCTAGCAATCAGCCCCAGCATTTT. Translated: CASSPTISSNQPQHF. Together with reference TRBV3-1 and TRBJ1-5, the CDR3 gives the full variable domain: DTAVSQTPKYLVTQMGNDKSIKCEQNLGHDTMYWYKQDSKKFLKIMFSYNNKELIINETVPNRFSPKSPDKAHLNLHINSLELGDSAVYFCASSPTISSNQPQHFGDGTRLSIL.

There are many counts of this clonotype. The chain carries TRBV20-1 and TRBJ2-5; D not resolved. Between the trimmed V and J ends, which lost 3 bases and 5 bases, there was a span of 4 bases. The CDR3 totals 10 residues. Looked up from germline, CDR1 is DFQATT and CDR2 is SNEGSKA (reference sequence). CDR3 in amino acids: CSARWETQYF. DNA of the CDR3: TGCAGTGCTAGGTGGGAGACCCAGTACTTC.

The chain recombines TRBV7-3 with TRBJ1-1, with D possibly matching TRBD1 (6 bases). Germline CDR1 reads SGHTA; CDR2 reads FQGTGA. This CDR3 contains 14 residues. Trimming took off 6 bases at V and 4 bases at J, with 15 bases between the two ends. The CDR3 spells CASSQSGGGTEAFF. CDR3 DNA sequence: TGTGCCAGCAGTCAATCCGGGGGCGGCACTGAAGCTTTCTTT.

This sequence joins TRBV28 and TRBJ2-7; D unresolved. The CDR3 totals 12 residues. V lost 7 bases and J lost 2, with 9 bases in between. The germline CDR1 and CDR2 sequences are MDHEN and SYDVKM. CDR3 sequence (DNA): TGTGCCAGCATGAAGGGCCCCTACGAGCAGTACTTC. It translates to CASMKGPYEQYF.

This chain uses TRBV3-1 with TRBJ2-2; tentatively, D is TRBD2 (5 bases). Trimming removed 3 bases from V and 5 bases from J, with 10 bases in between. Germline lookup yields CDR1 LGHDT and CDR2 YNNKEL (reference sequence). CDR3 length equals 14 residues. CDR3 sequence: CASSQTPGTGELFF. CDR3 coding DNA: TGTGCCAGCAGCCAGACCCCGGGGACCGGGGAGCTGTTTTTT.

This clonotype was detected a few times. CDR3 region: CATRGQGSNQPQHF. For the CDR3, the DNA is TGTGCCACCAGGGGACAGGGTTCCAATCAGCCCCAGCATTTT. The V and J genes are TRBV15 and TRBJ1-5; 9 bases agree with TRBD1. The CDR3 runs 14 residues. CDR1 is LNHNV, CDR2 YYDKDF, per germline (reference sequence). The V gene end was trimmed by 6 bases and the J gene end by 3 bases; junction bases not matched to a gene: 3.